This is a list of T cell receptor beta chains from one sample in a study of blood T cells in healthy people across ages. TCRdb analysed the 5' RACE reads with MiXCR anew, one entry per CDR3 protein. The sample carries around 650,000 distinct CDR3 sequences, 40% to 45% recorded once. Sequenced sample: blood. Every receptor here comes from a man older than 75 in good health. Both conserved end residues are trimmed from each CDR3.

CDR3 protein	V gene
ASSPGDTVNEQF	TRBV7-2
SARPFMGVQRTETQY	TRBV20-1
ASSVGTGGADTQY	TRBV7-9
ATSDPLAGGETQY	TRBV24-1
ASSCAYRTASEKQY	TRBV6-5
ASSQLGATYNSPLH	TRBV3-1
SASPDTGGSPLH	TRBV20-1
AIEGPHSTDTQY	TRBV10-3
ASSSPQGDLGSPPH	TRBV27
ASSVNVYQPQH	TRBV28
SAPPSVIAGGTGTQY	TRBV20-1
SCRGAEETQY	TRBV29-1
ASSPRKGANTEAF	TRBV7-8
ASSEVDRSWESDTQY	TRBV6-1
ASKGLLSGANVLT	TRBV12-3/TRBV12-4
ASSETVTNQPQH	TRBV2
SARPGPAYGYT	TRBV20-1
ASRISGVAKNIQY	TRBV6-5
ATRPSGSADTQY	TRBV24-1
ASSTRLAGLSEQF	TRBV6-2/TRBV6-3
SVDSETSDILSYSEQY	TRBV29-1
SAGGSGGAYVKSYEQY	TRBV20-1
ASSLVLGKTYEQY	TRBV27
ASSPLWEAKNIQY	TRBV12-3/TRBV12-4
ASSQETGPWGYT	TRBV4-3
ASSVGRQSYEQY	TRBV9
ATSPILAGERYEQY	TRBV15
ASSESGQGYEQY	TRBV10-2
ASKTDRGSYNEQF	TRBV2
ASSLLAGAGEQY	TRBV4-3
ASSVRDTNTEAF	TRBV9
ASRKLAGNLMNEQF	TRBV6-2/TRBV6-3
SARQGITNIQY	TRBV29-1
ASSQDGTAGPYEQY	TRBV4-1
SAAQISGANVLT	TRBV20-1
ASSQGRVTEQF	TRBV6-5
SVKKTRTYNEQF	TRBV29-1
SAYDNYEQY	TRBV20-1
ASSLADRGYEQY	TRBV7-9
ASSVGTARPGNTIY	TRBV9
ASSDGVGYTEAF	TRBV6-1
ASTWTGGAGYT	TRBV7-9